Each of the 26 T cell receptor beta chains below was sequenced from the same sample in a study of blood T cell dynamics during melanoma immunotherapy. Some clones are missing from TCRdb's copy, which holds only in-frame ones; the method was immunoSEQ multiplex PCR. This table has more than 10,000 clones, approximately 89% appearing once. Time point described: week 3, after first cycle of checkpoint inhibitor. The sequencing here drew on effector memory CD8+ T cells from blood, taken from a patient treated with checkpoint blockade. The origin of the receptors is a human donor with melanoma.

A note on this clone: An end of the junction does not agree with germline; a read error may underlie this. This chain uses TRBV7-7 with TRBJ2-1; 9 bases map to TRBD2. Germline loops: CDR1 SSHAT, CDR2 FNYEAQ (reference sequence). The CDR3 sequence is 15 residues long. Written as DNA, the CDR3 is TGTGCTAGCAGCAGGGGTAGCGGGGGCAACAATGAGCAGTTCTTC. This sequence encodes CASSRGSGGNNEQFF.

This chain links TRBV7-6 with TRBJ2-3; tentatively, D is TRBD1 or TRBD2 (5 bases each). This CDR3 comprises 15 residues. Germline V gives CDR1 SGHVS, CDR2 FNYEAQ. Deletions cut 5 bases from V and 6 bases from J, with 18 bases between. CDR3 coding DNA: TGTGCCAGCAGCGCCTACGGGACGCCCGCGGATACGCAGTATTTT. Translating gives CASSAYGTPADTQYF.

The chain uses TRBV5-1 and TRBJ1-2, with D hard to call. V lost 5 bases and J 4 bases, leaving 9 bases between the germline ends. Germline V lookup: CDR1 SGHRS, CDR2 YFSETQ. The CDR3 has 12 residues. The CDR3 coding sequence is TGCGCCAGCAGTTCCGGGAGCTATGGCTACACCTTC. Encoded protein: CASSSGSYGYTF.

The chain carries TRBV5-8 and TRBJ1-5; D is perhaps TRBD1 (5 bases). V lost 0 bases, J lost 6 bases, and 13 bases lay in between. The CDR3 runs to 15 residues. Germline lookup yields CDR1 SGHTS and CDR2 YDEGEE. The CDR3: CASSLAGWGGQPQHF. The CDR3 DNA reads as TGTGCCAGCAGCTTGGCCGGTTGGGGGGGTCAGCCCCAGCATTTT.

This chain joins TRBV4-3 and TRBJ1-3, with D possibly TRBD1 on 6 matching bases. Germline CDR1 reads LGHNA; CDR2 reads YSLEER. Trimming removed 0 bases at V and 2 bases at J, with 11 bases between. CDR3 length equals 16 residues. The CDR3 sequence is CASSQDNRAAGNTIYF. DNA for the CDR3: TGCGCCAGCAGCCAAGATAACAGGGCGGCTGGAAACACCATATATTTT.

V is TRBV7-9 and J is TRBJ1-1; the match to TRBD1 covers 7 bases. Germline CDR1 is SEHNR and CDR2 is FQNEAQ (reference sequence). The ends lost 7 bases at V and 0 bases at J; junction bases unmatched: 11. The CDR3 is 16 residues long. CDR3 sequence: CASTSRGGAVNTEAFF. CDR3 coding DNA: TGTGCCAGCACGTCGCGAGGGGGCGCTGTGAACACTGAAGCTTTCTTT. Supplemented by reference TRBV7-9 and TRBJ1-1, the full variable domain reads DTGVSQNPRHKITKRGQNVTFRCDPISEHNRLYWYRQTLGQGPEFLTYFQNEAQLEKSRLLSDRFSAERPKGSFSTLEIQRTEQGDSAMYLCASTSRGGAVNTEAFFGQGTRLTVV.

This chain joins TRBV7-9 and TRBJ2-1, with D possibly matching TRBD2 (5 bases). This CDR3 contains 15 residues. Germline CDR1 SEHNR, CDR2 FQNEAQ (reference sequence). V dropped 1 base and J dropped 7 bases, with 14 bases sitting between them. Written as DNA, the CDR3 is TGTGCCAGCAGCTTAGGGCCGGCGGGCCCGAATGAGCAGTTCTTC. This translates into CASSLGPAGPNEQFF.

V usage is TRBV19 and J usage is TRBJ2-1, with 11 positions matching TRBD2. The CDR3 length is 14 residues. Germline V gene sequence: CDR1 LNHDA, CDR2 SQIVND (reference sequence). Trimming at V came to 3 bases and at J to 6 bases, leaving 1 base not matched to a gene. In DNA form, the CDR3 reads TGTGCCAGTAGTATTACTAGCGGGAGCAATGAGCAGTTCTTC. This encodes CASSITSGSNEQFF.

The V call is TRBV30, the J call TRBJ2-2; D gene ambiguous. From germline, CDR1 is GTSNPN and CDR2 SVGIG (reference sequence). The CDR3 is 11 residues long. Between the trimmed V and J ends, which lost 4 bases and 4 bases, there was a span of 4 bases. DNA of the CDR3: TGTGCCTGGACTAGCACCGGGGAGCTGTTTTTT. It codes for CAWTSTGELFF.

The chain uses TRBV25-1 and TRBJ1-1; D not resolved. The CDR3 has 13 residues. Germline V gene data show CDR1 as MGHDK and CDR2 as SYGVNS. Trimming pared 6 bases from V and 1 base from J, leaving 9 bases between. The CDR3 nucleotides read TGTGCCAGCAGGTTTCTGAAGAACACTGAAGCTTTCTTT. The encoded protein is CASRFLKNTEAFF.

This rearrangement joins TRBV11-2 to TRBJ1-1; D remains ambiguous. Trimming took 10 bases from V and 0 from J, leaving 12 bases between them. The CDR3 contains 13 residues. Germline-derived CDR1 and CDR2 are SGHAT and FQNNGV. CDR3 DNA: TGTGCCATCACGACGGAGATGAACACTGAAGCTTTCTTT. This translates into CAITTEMNTEAFF.

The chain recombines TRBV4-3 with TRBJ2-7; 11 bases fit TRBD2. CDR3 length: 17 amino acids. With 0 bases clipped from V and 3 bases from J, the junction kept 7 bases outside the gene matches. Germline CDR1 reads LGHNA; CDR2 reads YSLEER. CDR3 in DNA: TGCGCCAGCAGCCAAGACCTCACTAGCGGGAGTTACTACGAGCAGTACTTC. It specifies CASSQDLTSGSYYEQYF.

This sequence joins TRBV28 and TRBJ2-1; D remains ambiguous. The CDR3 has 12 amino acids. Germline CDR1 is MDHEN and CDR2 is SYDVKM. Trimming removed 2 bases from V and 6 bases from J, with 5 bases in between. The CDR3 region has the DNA TGTGCCAGCAGTTTAATTCCCAATGAGCAGTTCTTC. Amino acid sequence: CASSLIPNEQFF.

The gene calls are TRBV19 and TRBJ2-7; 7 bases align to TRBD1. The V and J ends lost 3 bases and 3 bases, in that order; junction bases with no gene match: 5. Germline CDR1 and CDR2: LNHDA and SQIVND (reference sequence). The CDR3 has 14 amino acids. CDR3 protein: CASSIARDSYEQYF. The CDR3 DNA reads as TGTGCCAGTAGTATCGCCCGGGACAGCTACGAGCAGTACTTC.

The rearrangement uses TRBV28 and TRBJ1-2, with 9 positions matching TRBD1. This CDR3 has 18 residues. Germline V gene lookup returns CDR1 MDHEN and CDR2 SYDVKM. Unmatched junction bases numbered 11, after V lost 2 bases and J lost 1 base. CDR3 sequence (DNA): TGTGCCAGCAGTTTAAATACAGGGGGCGCAATGGGTAACTATGGCTACACCTTC. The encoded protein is CASSLNTGGAMGNYGYTF.

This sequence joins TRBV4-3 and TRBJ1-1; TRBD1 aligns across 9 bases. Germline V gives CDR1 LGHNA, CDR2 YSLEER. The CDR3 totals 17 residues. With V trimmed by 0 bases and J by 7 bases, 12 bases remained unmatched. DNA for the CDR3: TGCGCCAGCAGCCAAGATCCCCGGACAGGGGATCGAAATGAAGCTTTCTTT. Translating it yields CASSQDPRTGDRNEAFF.

This CDR3 reads CASSLRAEGTDTQYF. For the CDR3, the DNA is TGTGCCAGCTCGCTCAGGGCAGAGGGCACAGATACGCAGTATTTT. This chain connects TRBV6-1 to TRBJ2-3; weak D call: TRBD1 (5 bases). Germline V gene lookup returns CDR1 MNHNS and CDR2 SASEGT. V was shortened by 8 bases and J by 1 base, with 16 bases between the two germline ends. The CDR3 totals 15 residues.

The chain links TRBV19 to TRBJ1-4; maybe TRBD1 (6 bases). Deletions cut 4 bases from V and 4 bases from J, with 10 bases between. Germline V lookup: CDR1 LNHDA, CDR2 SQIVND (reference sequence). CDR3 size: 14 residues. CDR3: CASSTQGVNEKLFF. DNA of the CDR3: TGTGCCAGTAGTACACAGGGAGTTAATGAAAAACTGTTTTTT. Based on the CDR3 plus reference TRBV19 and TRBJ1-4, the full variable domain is DGGITQSPKYLFRKEGQNVTLSCEQNLNHDAMYWYRQDPGQGLRLIYYSQIVNDFQKGDIAEGYSVSREKKESFPLTVTSAQKNPTAFYLCASSTQGVNEKLFFGSGTQLSVL.

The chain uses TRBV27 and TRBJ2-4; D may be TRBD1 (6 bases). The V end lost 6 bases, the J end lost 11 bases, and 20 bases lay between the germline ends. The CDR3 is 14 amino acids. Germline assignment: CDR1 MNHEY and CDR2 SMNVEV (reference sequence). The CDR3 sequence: CASSPQGDTFFQYF. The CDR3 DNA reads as TGTGCCAGCAGCCCCCAAGGGGACACCTTCTTTCAGTACTTC.

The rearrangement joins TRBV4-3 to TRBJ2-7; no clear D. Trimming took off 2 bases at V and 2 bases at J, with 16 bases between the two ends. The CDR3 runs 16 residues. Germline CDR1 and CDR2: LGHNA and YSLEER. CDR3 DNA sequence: TGCGCCAGCAGCCAACTCCTTGGACCCCCGCCCTACGAGCAGTACTTC. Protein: CASSQLLGPPPYEQYF.

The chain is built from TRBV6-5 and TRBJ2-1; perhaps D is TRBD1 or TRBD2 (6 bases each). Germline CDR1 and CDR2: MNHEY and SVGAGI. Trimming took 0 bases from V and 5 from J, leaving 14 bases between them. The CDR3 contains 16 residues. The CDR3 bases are TGTGCCAGCAGTTACTCGAACCCGGGGGCACACAATGAGCAGTTCTTC. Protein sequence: CASSYSNPGAHNEQFF.

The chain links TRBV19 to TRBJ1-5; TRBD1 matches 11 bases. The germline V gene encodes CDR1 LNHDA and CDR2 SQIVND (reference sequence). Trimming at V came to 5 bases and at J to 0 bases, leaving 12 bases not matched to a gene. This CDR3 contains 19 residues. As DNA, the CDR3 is TGTGCCAGTAGTGGCCCCGGGGACAGGGGGTTATATAGCAATCAGCCCCAGCATTTT. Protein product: CASSGPGDRGLYSNQPQHF.

The CDR3 DNA reads as TGTGCCAGCAGCTTAATGGCTAGCGGGACCACCCTCGAGCAGTACTTC. This sequence encodes CASSLMASGTTLEQYF. The gene calls are TRBV7-2 and TRBJ2-7; TRBD2 aligns across 9 bases. CDR1 and CDR2 (germline): SGHTA, FQGNSA. The V and J ends lost 2 bases and 6 bases, in that order; junction bases with no gene match: 11. The CDR3 has 16 residues. Supplemented by reference TRBV7-2 and TRBJ2-7, the full variable domain reads GAGVSQSPSNKVTEKGKDVELRCDPISGHTALYWYRQSLGQGLEFLIYFQGNSAPDKSGLPSDRFSAERTGGSVSTLTIQRTQQEDSAVYLCASSLMASGTTLEQYFGPGTRLTVT.

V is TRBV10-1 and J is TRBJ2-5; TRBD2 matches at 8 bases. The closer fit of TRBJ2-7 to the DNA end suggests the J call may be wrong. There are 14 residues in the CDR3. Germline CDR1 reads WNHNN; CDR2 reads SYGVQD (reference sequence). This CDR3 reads CASSDGRGWHEQYF. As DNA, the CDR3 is TGCGCCAGCAGTGACGGGAGGGGATGGCACGAGCAGTACTTC.

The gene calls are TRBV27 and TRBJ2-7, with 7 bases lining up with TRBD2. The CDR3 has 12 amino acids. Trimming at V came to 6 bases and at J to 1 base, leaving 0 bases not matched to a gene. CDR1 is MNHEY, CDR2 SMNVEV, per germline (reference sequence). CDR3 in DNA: TGTGCCAGCAGCGGGGGGTCCTACGAGCAGTACTTC. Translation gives CASSGGSYEQYF.

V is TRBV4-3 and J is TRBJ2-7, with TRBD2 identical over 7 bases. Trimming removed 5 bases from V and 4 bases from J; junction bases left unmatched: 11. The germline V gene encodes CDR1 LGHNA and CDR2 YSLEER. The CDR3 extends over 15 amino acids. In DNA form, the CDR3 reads TGCGCCAGCAGCGCCTCCCCGGGACTAATATACGAGCAGTACTTC. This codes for CASSASPGLIYEQYF.